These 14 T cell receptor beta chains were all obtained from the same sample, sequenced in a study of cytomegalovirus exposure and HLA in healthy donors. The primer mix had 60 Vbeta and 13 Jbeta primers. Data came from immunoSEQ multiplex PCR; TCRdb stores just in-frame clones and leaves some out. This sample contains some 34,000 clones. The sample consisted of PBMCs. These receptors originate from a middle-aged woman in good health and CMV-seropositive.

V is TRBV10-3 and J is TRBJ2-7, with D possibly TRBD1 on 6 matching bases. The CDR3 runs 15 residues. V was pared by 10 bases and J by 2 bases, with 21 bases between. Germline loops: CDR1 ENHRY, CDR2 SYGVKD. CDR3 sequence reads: CATSEAGGAPYEQYF. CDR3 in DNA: TGTGCCACCTCAGAGGCTGGGGGCGCACCCTACGAGCAGTACTTC.

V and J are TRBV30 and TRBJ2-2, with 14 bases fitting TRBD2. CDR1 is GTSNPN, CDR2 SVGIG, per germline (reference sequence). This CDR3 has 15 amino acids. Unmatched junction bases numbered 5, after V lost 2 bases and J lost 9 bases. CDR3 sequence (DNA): TGTGCCTGGAGTCGAGGGACTAGCGGGAGCTGGGAGCTGTTTTTT. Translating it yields CAWSRGTSGSWELFF.

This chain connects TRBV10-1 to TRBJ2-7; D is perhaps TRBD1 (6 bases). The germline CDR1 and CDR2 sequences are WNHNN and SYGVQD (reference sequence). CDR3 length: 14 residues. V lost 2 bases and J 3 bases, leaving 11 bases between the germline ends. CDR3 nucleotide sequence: TGCGCCAGCAGTGAGAACAGGGAAGGCTACGAGCAGTACTTC. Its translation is CASSENREGYEQYF.

The CDR3, as DNA: TGTGCCAGCAGCTACCTATTTGAGGCCCAGTACTTC. Its translation is CASSYLFEAQYF. This chain joins TRBV5-4 and TRBJ2-5; no definite D call. The CDR3 spans 12 residues. Germline lookup yields CDR1 SGHNT and CDR2 YYREEE (reference sequence). V was shortened by 3 bases and J by 9 bases, with 12 bases between the two germline ends.

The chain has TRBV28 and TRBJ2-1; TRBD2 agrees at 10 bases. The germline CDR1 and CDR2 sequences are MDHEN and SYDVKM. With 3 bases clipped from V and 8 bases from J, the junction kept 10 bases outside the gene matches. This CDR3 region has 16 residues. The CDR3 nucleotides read TGTGCCAGCAGTTTGTTTCAAGCGGGAGGGTTGGATGAGCAGTTCTTC. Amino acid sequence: CASSLFQAGGLDEQFF.

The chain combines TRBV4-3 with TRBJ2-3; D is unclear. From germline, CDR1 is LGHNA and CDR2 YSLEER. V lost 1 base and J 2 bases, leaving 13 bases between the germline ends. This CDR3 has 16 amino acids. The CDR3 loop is CASSQGGSSHTDTQYF. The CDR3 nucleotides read TGCGCCAGCAGCCAAGGAGGATCTTCGCACACAGATACGCAGTATTTT.

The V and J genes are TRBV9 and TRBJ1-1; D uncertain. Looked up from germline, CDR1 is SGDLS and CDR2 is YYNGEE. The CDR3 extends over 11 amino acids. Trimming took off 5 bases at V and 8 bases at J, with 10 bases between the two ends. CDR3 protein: CASSQVTEAFF. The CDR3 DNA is TGTGCCAGCAGTCAGGTTACAGAAGCTTTCTTT. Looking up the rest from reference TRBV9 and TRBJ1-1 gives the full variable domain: DSGVTQTPKHLITATGQRVTLRCSPRSGDLSVYWYQQSLDQGLQFLIQYYNGEERAKGNILERFSAQQFPDLHSELNLSSLELGDSALYFCASSQVTEAFFGQGTRLTVV.

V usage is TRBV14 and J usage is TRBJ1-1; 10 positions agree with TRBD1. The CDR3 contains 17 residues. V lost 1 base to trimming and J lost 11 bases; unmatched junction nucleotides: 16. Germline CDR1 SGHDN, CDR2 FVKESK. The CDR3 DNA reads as TGTGCCAGCAGCCAAGCCGCTTTGTCGACAGGGGGCAATAAGGCTTTCTTT. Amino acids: CASSQAALSTGGNKAFF.

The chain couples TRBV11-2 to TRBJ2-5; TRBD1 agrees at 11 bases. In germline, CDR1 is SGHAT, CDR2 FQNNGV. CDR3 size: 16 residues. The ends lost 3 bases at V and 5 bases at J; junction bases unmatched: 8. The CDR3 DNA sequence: TGTGCCAGCAGCTTTTGGGGACAGGGGGATGTTGAGACCCAGTACTTC. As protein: CASSFWGQGDVETQYF.

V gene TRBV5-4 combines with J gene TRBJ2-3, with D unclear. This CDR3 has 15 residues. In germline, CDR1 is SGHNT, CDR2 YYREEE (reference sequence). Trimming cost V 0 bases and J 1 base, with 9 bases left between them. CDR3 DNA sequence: TGTGCCAGCAGCTTGGCCAGAATCCGCACAGATACGCAGTATTTT. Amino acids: CASSLARIRTDTQYF.

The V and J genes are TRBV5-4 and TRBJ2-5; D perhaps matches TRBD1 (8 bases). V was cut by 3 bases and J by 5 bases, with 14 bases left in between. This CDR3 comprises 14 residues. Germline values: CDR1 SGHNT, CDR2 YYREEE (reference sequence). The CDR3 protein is CASSSTGGGETQYF. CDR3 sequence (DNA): TGTGCCAGCAGCTCTACAGGGGGAGGGGAGACCCAGTACTTC.

The CDR3 DNA reads as TGTGCCAGCAGTGAGCTGGGACAGGGGGCCGGAGGCTACACCTTC. Its translation is CASSELGQGAGGYTF. V gene TRBV2 combines with J gene TRBJ1-2, with 12 bases matching TRBD1. CDR3 length: 15 residues. V trimming: 3 bases; J trimming: 8 bases; junction bases outside the gene matches: 7. Germline CDR1 and CDR2: SNHLY and FYNNEI.

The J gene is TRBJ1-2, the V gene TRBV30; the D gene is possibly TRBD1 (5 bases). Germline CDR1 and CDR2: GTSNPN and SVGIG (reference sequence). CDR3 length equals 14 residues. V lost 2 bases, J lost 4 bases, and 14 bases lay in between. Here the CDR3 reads CAWSLGGITYGYTF. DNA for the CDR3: TGTGCCTGGAGTTTGGGGGGGATAACCTATGGCTACACCTTC.

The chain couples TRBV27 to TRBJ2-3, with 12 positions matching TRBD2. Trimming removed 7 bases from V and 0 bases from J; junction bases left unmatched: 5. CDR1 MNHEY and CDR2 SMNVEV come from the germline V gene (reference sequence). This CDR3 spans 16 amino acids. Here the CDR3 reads CASTRTSGTSTDTQYF. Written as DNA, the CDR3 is TGTGCCAGCACTCGGACTAGCGGGACAAGCACAGATACGCAGTATTTT.